What follows are 5 T cell receptor beta chains derived from one specimen sequenced in a study of type 1 regulatory T cells. TCRdb ran MiXCR on the reads and lists one entry per CDR3 protein. The table lists 60,000 to 70,000 distinct CDR3 sequences, about 60% of them singletons. No antigen has been assigned to these receptors. The specimen was cultured T cells, either the whole culture or a sorted T cell fraction (not recorded which). This sample's subset: Tr1-enriched cell product generated in vitro against host alloantigens. The receptors come from a human donor in good health.

The rearrangement links TRBV9 to TRBJ2-1; 9 bases map to TRBD2. The CDR3 is 16 amino acids. CDR1 and CDR2 (germline): SGDLS, YYNGEE. Trimming cost V 3 bases and J 5 bases; bases outside gene matches: 9. This chain's CDR3 is CASSASVAGANNEQFF. Here the CDR3 DNA reads TGTGCCAGCAGCGCGTCAGTAGCGGGGGCTAACAATGAGCAGTTCTTC.

The chain links TRBV19 to TRBJ2-7, with 8 bases lining up with TRBD2. Looked up from germline, CDR1 is LNHDA and CDR2 is SQIVND (reference sequence). The length of the CDR3 is 13 residues. V dropped 7 bases and J dropped 12; count of bases not matched to a gene: 14. The CDR3 protein is CASTSRGAGVPYF. CDR3 sequence (DNA): TGTGCCAGTACCTCTAGGGGAGCGGGAGTGCCGTACTTC.

V usage is TRBV24-1 and J usage is TRBJ2-3; a weak D match, TRBD2 (6 bases). Germline V gene sequence: CDR1 KGHDR, CDR2 SFDVKD. Trimming pared 4 bases from V and 0 bases from J, leaving 13 bases between. The CDR3 has 16 residues. CDR3 loop: CATSDRLGTSTDTQYF. The CDR3 bases are TGTGCCACCAGTGACAGGCTTGGGACTAGCACAGATACGCAGTATTTT.

The chain joins TRBV7-2 to TRBJ1-1; D call uncertain. Deletions cut 5 bases from V and 5 bases from J, with 15 bases between. Germline-derived CDR1 and CDR2 are SGHTA and FQGNSA. The CDR3 is 14 amino acids. CDR3 amino acids: CASSPYSLVTEAFF. DNA of the CDR3: TGTGCCAGCAGCCCCTATTCCTTAGTGACTGAAGCTTTCTTT.

The chain links TRBV4-1 to TRBJ2-4, with TRBD1 as a possible D gene (6 bases). The V end was cut by 1 base, the J end by 1 base, with 17 bases between. The CDR3 extends over 18 amino acids. Per the germline V gene, CDR1 is MGHRA and CDR2 is YSYEKL. The chain's CDR3 is CASSQGVSRGLAKNIQYF. For the CDR3, the DNA is TGCGCCAGCAGCCAAGGCGTCTCGAGGGGGTTGGCCAAAAACATTCAGTACTTC.